Judged by abundance, the clone carrying this T cell receptor beta chain is medium-sized. Antigen unknown. The sample belongs to a study of prognosis after radiotherapy for stage I lung cancer. Study at large: In 3 to 5 fractions, radiotherapy was administered as SBRT with a biologically effective dose of at least 100 Gy. Study-wide results and caveats: Unique TCR clones declined after stereotactic body radiation therapy, from a median approximately 9,100 to 7,200. Lower Shannon entropy after stereotactic body radiation therapy was observed in patients who went on to develop distant metastases.

This CDR3 comprises 14 residues. V gave up 0 bases and J gave up 6 bases, with 12 bases separating them. Germline CDR1 and CDR2: SGHRS and YFSETQ. From genomic DNA, two-round multiplex PCR was used to amplify TCR beta CDR3. Each TRBV and TRBJ gene had its own primer in the first PCR round. TCRdb fed the multiplex PCR reads into MiXCR, producing one record per CDR3 protein. The sample holds approximately 20,000 distinct CDR3 sequences; about 26% are singletons and the top ten take 22%. This sequence originates from a donor aged 50 or older with non-small cell lung cancer. Sample: PBMCs, taken before or after stereotactic body radiation therapy (not recorded which). V usage is TRBV5-1 and J usage is TRBJ1-2; D might be TRBD1 (6 bases). The CDR3 region is CASSLEQGLDGYTF. DNA for the CDR3: TGCGCCAGCAGCTTGGAACAGGGTCTCGATGGCTACACCTTC.